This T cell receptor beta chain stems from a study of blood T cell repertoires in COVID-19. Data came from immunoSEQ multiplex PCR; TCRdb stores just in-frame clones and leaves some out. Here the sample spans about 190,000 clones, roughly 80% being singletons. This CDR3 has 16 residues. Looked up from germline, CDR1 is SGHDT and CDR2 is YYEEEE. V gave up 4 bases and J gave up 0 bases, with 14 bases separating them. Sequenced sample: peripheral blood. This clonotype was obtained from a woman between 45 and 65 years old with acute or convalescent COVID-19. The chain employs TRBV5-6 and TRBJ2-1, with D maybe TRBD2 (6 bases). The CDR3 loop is CASSVAVTSSYNEQFF. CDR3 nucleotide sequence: TGTGCCAGCAGCGTAGCGGTGACGAGCTCCTACAATGAGCAGTTCTTC.